One TCR beta chain is described in this entry. There is no known antigen for this receptor. Base quality data are lacking; no much larger clone is found one base away. After less than eleven days of culture, CD4+ T cells were isolated with the EasySep CD4+ T cell isolation kit. Participants received two doses of either the BNT162b2 or the mRNA-1273 mRNA SARS-CoV-2 vaccine. None of the healthy vaccine recipients had a prior SARS-CoV-2 infection, which was confirmed by nucleocapsid antibody tests that came back negative both before and after vaccination. Half of the culture medium was replaced with fresh IL-2-containing medium on days 3 and 7. Unless noted otherwise, every peptide stimulation condition was cultured in triplicate wells. Using Ficoll-Paque Plus gradient centrifugation, PBMC were separated from whole blood and then either used fresh or cryopreserved at -140C. Genomic DNA was extracted from cultured CD4+ T cells with the QIAamp micro DNA kit.

The sample comes from a study of vaccination effects on CD4 cells after COVID-19 (dated 2022 in TCRdb). A note on the overall study: The ViraFEST assay stimulated PBMC with viral peptide pools and then used TCR sequencing to identify antigen-specific CD4+ T cell clonotypes by expansion. Post-vaccine samples across the study were collected a median of 72 days after the second dose, with a range of 14 to 241. A few million PBMC per well were cultured with 8.5 to 10 ug/ml peptides in IMDM containing around 4.6% human AB serum, around 9.7 IU/ml IL-2 and gentamicin. In both COVID-19 convalescent patients and infection-naive vaccine recipients, the study compared SARS-CoV-2 spike-specific CD4+ TCR repertoires from before mRNA vaccination with those from after it. Altogether, approximately 10 COVID-19 convalescent patients and several SARS-CoV-2-naive healthy vaccine recipients made up the full study. Cultures from other donors in the study were sequenced with the Oncomine TCR Beta short-read assay on an Illumina iSeq 100.

Study-wide findings and limitations: Among healthy vaccine recipients, nearly all vaccine-induced clones were SARS-CoV-2 mono-reactive, and just 1 of 255 was cross-reactive with common cold coronaviruses. Marked clonal contraction was observed in both infection-induced and vaccine-induced clones at late post-vaccination timepoints, consistent with waning T cell responses. Limitations of the study were the small number of convalescent patients and the absence of early post-infection timepoints.

Inclusive of the bounding cysteine and phenylalanine, the CDR3 is 15 residues long. The retained sequence is limited to the CDR3, 45 bases, with the frame set at the first base. CDR1 and CDR2 (SGHRS, YFSETQ) derive from the germline V gene. A distance of 12 bases separates the germline ends of V and J, which lose 0 bases and 4 bases respectively. The library was produced with the immunoSEQ multiplex PCR assay. TCR beta CDR3 sequencing was performed on DNA from the cultured, isolated CD4+ T cells. The published analysis was carried out like this. Non-productive TCR sequences were discarded, and reads were trimmed to the CDR3 region, with only CDR3s of 7 or more amino acids retained. Antigen-specific clonotypes were identified with the MANAFEST web app by comparing expansion in peptide wells against reference cultures. For clones to be considered positive, expansion at FDR<0.05 versus reference and all other wells, an odds ratio above 5, and a frequency above 0.1% in two replicate wells were required. Clonotypes significantly expanded in SARS-CoV-2 spike wells and in at least one common cold coronavirus spike condition were defined as cross-reactive. Using the stringdist R package, CDR3 similarity was measured by Levenshtein distance, and unrooted trees were constructed with ape in R 3.6.1. The table was pulled from immuneACCESS by TCRdb, which kept in-frame rearrangements only. Such tables lose some clones; where checked, under half of the loss comes from unresolved V genes, and the rest has no known cause. The V and J calls and clone size were taken over from that table, and D and trimming were inferred from the DNA. This sample has 57,000 or so clones in its table, and around 73% of those were observed once. In total, the top ten clones hold around 4% of the sample.

This sample comprised CD4+ T cells from PBMCs cultured without peptide, obtained after COVID-19 vaccination. This clonotype was obtained from a human donor who received a COVID-19 vaccine. The receptor chain draws on TRBV5-1 and TRBJ2-3, with TRBD1 tentatively as D gene (6 bases match). In nucleotides, the sequence is TGCGCCAGCAGCTTGGAGCGCCAGGGGTCAGATACGCAGTATTTT. This yields the protein CASSLERQGSDTQYF. The entire variable domain, with the stretches around the CDR3 drawn from the reference TRBV5-1 and TRBJ2-3 proteins, is KAGVTQTPRYLIKTRGQQVTLSCSPISGHRSVSWYQQTPGQGLQFLFEYFSETQRNKGNFPGRFSGRQFSNSRSEMNVSTLELGDSALYLCASSLERQGSDTQYFGPGTRLTVL.